A selection of T cell receptor beta chains follows, all from one sample in a study of regulatory T cells in long-lasting Graves disease. TCRdb re-derived calls from the multiplex PCR reads in MiXCR, one entry per CDR3 protein. This table holds some 500,000 distinct CDR3 sequences, about 16% found once. These sequences were also reported in another study, on T cells in Graves' hyperthyroidism and ophthalmopathy.

Sequencing was performed on peripheral blood mononuclear cells (PBMCs), taken at new diagnosis, from a patient treated with antithyroid drugs. Source of these receptors: a woman aged 35 to 59 with Graves disease. Each CDR3 is given with its conserved first and last residue. The D gene is left open where the match is weak. Where a row states a size, it is once, few, many or the class of an expanded clone; other rows omit it.

CDR3nt	CDR3aa	d_gene	abundance	v_gene	j_gene
TGTGCCACCAGCAGAGAGACTCGATGGCAGCCCCAGCATTTT	CATSRETRWQPQHF	.	many	TRBV15	TRBJ1-5
TGTGCCAGCAGTGTGCGGGCCACTGAAGCTTTCTTT	CASSVRATEAFF	.	many	TRBV2	TRBJ1-1
TGCAGCGTTGAACCCCGGGGACAAAACTACAATGAGCAGTTCTTC	CSVEPRGQNYNEQFF	.	.	TRBV29-1	TRBJ2-1
TGTGCCAGCAGTGACTTTACAGGCTATGGCTACACCTTC	CASSDFTGYGYTF	.	many	TRBV2	TRBJ1-2
TGTGCTAGTGGGGACAGGGGGCATGGAACTGAAGCTTTCTTT	CASGDRGHGTEAFF	TRBD1	.	TRBV12-5	TRBJ1-1
TGTGCCATCAAGGGACAAAACTATGGCTACACCTTC	CAIKGQNYGYTF	.	.	TRBV10-3	TRBJ1-2
TGTGCCAGTACCCCAGGGGGGGGCCCCTACGAGCAGTACTTC	CASTPGGGPYEQYF	.	.	TRBV19	TRBJ2-7
TGTGCCAGCAGTCAGACAGTCTATGGCTACACCTTC	CASSQTVYGYTF	.	many	TRBV28	TRBJ1-2
TGCAGTGTCGCACCTATAGCGGGGGGGTACAATGAGCAGTTCTTC	CSVAPIAGGYNEQFF	TRBD2	many	TRBV20-1	TRBJ2-1
TGTGCCAGCGGAGACAGCTATTATGGCTACACCTTC	CASGDSYYGYTF	.	many	TRBV6-1	TRBJ1-2
TGTGCCAGCAGTTTATTTGGGGGGCCCCATGAGCAGTTCTTC	CASSLFGGPHEQFF	.	many	TRBV27	TRBJ2-1
TGTGCCAGCAGCCCCCTCGGGAATTTGTGGACTGAAGCTTTCTTT	CASSPLGNLWTEAFF	.	few	TRBV9	TRBJ1-1
TGTGCCAGCAGTCAACAGGGAGGGGGTGAAAAACTGTTTTTT	CASSQQGGGEKLFF	.	.	TRBV12-3/TRBV12-4	TRBJ1-4
TGTGCCAGCAGCCAAGAAAGCCGAAAAAGAGGGAACTGGCGCTATGGCTACACCTTC	CASSQESRKRGNWRYGYTF	.	.	TRBV3-1	TRBJ1-2
TGTGCCAGCAGCTCCCGACTAGGGATTACCGGGGAGCTGTTTTTT	CASSSRLGITGELFF	.	many	TRBV7-2	TRBJ2-2
TGTGCCAGCAGTTTATTTGGTTCACCCCTCCACTTT	CASSLFGSPLHF	.	.	TRBV27	TRBJ1-6
TGTGCCAGCACTGGGAACGAGGAGACCCAGTACTTC	CASTGNEETQYF	.	many	TRBV6-2/TRBV6-3	TRBJ2-5
TGCAGTGCTAGAGATAAACGGAACACTGAAGCTTTCTTT	CSARDKRNTEAFF	.	few	TRBV20-1	TRBJ1-1
TGCAGTGCAACCGGGACAGGGGGCACTGAAGCTTTCTTT	CSATGTGGTEAFF	TRBD1	many	TRBV20-1	TRBJ1-1
TGCGCCAGCAGCTCTAGAGCCCTGAACACTGAAGCTTTCTTT	CASSSRALNTEAFF	.	few	TRBV5-1	TRBJ1-1
TGCAGTGCTAGCCCCCCGGGACTAGCGGGGCGGCAGACCCAGTACTTC	CSASPPGLAGRQTQYF	TRBD2	many	TRBV20-1	TRBJ2-5
TGTGCCAGCAGCTTAGATTACAGGGCCCCCCAAGAGACCCAGTACTTC	CASSLDYRAPQETQYF	.	many	TRBV7-8	TRBJ2-5
TGTGCCAGCAGCCTACGGGACAGGGGTTCGGCAGATACGCAGTATTTT	CASSLRDRGSADTQYF	TRBD1	many	TRBV7-2	TRBJ2-3
TGTGCCAGCAGCCAAGGACTGCTGGACGGGACGCAGTTCTTC	CASSQGLLDGTQFF	.	many	TRBV3-1	TRBJ2-1
TGCGCCAGCAGCTTGACAGGGGCGCCGGGCACTGAAGCTTTCTTT	CASSLTGAPGTEAFF	TRBD1	many	TRBV5-1	TRBJ1-1
TGTGCCAGCAGCCAAGGTCAGGGGTTTGAGACCCAGTACTTC	CASSQGQGFETQYF	.	many	TRBV3-1	TRBJ2-5
TGTGCCAGCAGCTTGGGAGGGGAGGAGTATGGCTACACCTTC	CASSLGGEEYGYTF	.	few	TRBV5-1	TRBJ1-2